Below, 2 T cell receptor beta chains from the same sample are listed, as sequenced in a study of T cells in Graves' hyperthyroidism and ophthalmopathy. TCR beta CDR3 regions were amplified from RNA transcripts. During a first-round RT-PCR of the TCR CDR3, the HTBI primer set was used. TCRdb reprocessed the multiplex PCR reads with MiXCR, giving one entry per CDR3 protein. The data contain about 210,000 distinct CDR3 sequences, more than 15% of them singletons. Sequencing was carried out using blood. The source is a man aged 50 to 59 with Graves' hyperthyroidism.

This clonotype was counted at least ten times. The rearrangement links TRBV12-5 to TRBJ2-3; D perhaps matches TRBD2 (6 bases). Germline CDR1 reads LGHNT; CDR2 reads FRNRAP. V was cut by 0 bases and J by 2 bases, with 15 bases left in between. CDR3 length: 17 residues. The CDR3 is CASGLVRGLISTDTQYF. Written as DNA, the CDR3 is TGTGCTAGTGGTTTGGTACGGGGACTGATCTCCACAGATACGCAGTATTTT.

CDR3 bases: TGTGCCAGCAGTGAATCAAATTTTGGAGCCAACGTCCTGACTTTC. Encoded protein: CASSESNFGANVLTF. V gene TRBV25-1 combines with J gene TRBJ2-6; D gene uncertain. V lost 1 base and J lost 7, with 11 bases in between. Germline lookup yields CDR1 MGHDK and CDR2 SYGVNS. The CDR3 loop spans 15 amino acids.